This T cell receptor beta chain was sequenced during a study of blood T cell repertoires in COVID-19. Study-wide context: COVID-19 samples from acute and convalescent phases originated in the United States, Italy and Spain. The cDNA or gDNA used as material had been derived from T cells, B-cell-depleted T cells, or PBMCs.

In the original workflow: Counts of nucleated cells, estimated from reference gene primer amplification, were obtained. Sequencing was performed with immunoSEQ multiplex PCR; in TCRdb, only in-frame clones are kept and a portion is missing. The DNA gave D and trimming, while V, J and clone size come from that table. The sample records about 150,000 clones, around 84% being singletons. V lost 1 base and J 14 bases, leaving 15 bases between the germline ends. The germline CDR1 and CDR2 sequences are SEHNR and FQNEAQ (reference sequence). This CDR3 is 14 amino acids long. The receptor's source is a man aged 50-60 years with active or convalescent COVID-19. The chain joins TRBV7-9 to TRBJ1-6; no reliable D call. Sequenced input: peripheral blood. The DNA for the CDR3 is TGTGCCAGCAGCTTAGAGGTCCCGCGCGGGGCCCTCCACTTT. It specifies CASSLEVPRGALHF.